This T cell receptor (beta chain) derives from a study of cytomegalovirus exposure and HLA in healthy donors. Germline V gene sequence: CDR1 MGHRA, CDR2 YSYEKL. The CDR3 consists of 15 residues. Trimming at V came to 4 bases and at J to 2 bases, leaving 5 bases not matched to a gene. In regard to this clone: Its matching antigen is unknown.

Study observations and caveats: According to a later analysis, donors in an Asian-associated ancestry cluster reportedly had fewer N-insertions than the roughly 720-donor mean.

Researchers ran the PCR with 60 Vbeta and 13 Jbeta primers. Sequencing was performed with immunoSEQ multiplex PCR; in TCRdb, only in-frame clones are kept and a portion is missing. Its table records under 200,000 clones. The sample was PBMCs. This sequence originates from a man aged 25 to 40 in good health and CMV-seronegative. The chain couples TRBV4-1 to TRBJ2-1; 7 bases fit TRBD2. CDR3 DNA sequence: TGCGCCAGCAGCCTACGACTAGCCCCCTACAATGAGCAGTTCTTC. Translation: CASSLRLAPYNEQFF.